The rows below give T cell receptor beta chains drawn from one sample of a study of human T cells and chemical hapten exposure. TCRdb re-called the RACE reads through MiXCR, storing one row per CDR3 protein. The sample records about 80,000 distinct CDR3 sequences, about 9.3% being singletons. Specimen: whole blood, collected in connection with sensitization to the hapten diphenylcyclopropenone (DPC). These receptors were taken from a woman aged 45-59 years with alopecia areata. Some clones in this sample may be carry-over from other donors' samples. Both conserved end residues are part of each CDR3. Fields, in order: CDR3 protein, CDR3 DNA, D gene, V gene, clone size, J gene. A D gene is named only where the DNA matches it firmly. Expanded clones are given a class, and other clones once, few, many or no size at all.

CDR3: CASSSTGEYGYTF
DNA: TGTGCCAGCAGTTCGACAGGGGAATATGGCTACACCTTC
D: TRBD1
V: TRBV2
size: .
J: TRBJ1-2

CDR3: CASSFRTGGYTF
DNA: TGTGCCAGCAGCTTCCGGACAGGCGGCTACACCTTC
D: TRBD1
V: TRBV12-3/TRBV12-4
size: few
J: TRBJ1-2

CDR3: CASSRGQGLASTDTQYF
DNA: TGTGCCAGCAGTAGGGGCCAGGGGCTTGCTAGCACAGATACGCAGTATTTT
D: .
V: TRBV6-6
size: .
J: TRBJ2-3

CDR3: CASGVSPGANVLTF
DNA: TGTGCCAGCGGGGTATCACCCGGGGCCAACGTCCTGACTTTC
D: .
V: TRBV6-5
size: .
J: TRBJ2-6

CDR3: CSVGLARGNEQFF
DNA: TGCAGCGTGGGACTAGCTAGGGGCAATGAGCAGTTCTTC
D: TRBD2
V: TRBV29-1
size: few
J: TRBJ2-1

CDR3: CASSVGSRSSAGELFF
DNA: TGTGCCAGCAGCGTAGGGTCTAGGTCCTCGGCCGGGGAGCTGTTTTTT
D: .
V: TRBV9
size: few
J: TRBJ2-2

CDR3: CASSRNPTGEAFF
DNA: TGTGCTAGCAGCCGCAATCCGACAGGGGAAGCTTTCTTT
D: TRBD1
V: TRBV7-7
size: many
J: TRBJ1-1

CDR3: CASSQDSPRQGHYGYTF
DNA: TGCGCCAGCAGCCAAGATTCACCCCGACAGGGGCACTATGGCTACACCTTC
D: TRBD1
V: TRBV4-1
size: many
J: TRBJ1-2

CDR3: CASGEPDREQYF
DNA: TGCGCCAGCGGGGAACCGGACAGGGAGCAGTACTTC
D: TRBD1
V: TRBV5-1
size: few
J: TRBJ2-7

CDR3: CASSYPGTSGLAGGGNIQYF
DNA: TGTGCCAGCAGTTATCCCGGGACTAGCGGCTTGGCCGGAGGGGGAAACATTCAGTACTTC
D: TRBD2
V: TRBV6-2/TRBV6-3
size: many
J: TRBJ2-4

CDR3: CASGGAVYNEQFF
DNA: TGTGCCAGCGGCGGGGCGGTCTACAATGAGCAGTTCTTC
D: .
V: TRBV7-2
size: .
J: TRBJ2-1

CDR3: CASRLGAADTQYF
DNA: TGTGCCAGCAGACTGGGGGCGGCAGATACGCAGTATTTT
D: .
V: TRBV12-3/TRBV12-4
size: few
J: TRBJ2-3

CDR3: CASSLKETGGGQPQHF
DNA: TGTGCCAGCAGCTTAAAGGAGACAGGGGGCGGCCAGCCCCAGCATTTT
D: TRBD1
V: TRBV7-2
size: few
J: TRBJ1-5

CDR3: CASSLQSKGLAGLSYEQYF
DNA: TGTGCCAGCAGCTTACAAAGCAAGGGACTAGCGGGACTCTCCTACGAGCAGTACTTC
D: TRBD2
V: TRBV7-6
size: many
J: TRBJ2-7

CDR3: CSATDSPYEQYF
DNA: TGCAGCGCGACGGACAGCCCCTACGAGCAGTACTTC
D: .
V: TRBV29-1
size: few
J: TRBJ2-7

CDR3: CASSTGRYQETQYF
DNA: TGTGCCAGCTCCACAGGCCGGTACCAAGAGACCCAGTACTTC
D: .
V: TRBV18
size: .
J: TRBJ2-5

CDR3: CASSIRDRDILETQYF
DNA: TGTGCCAGCAGCATCCGGGACCGGGACATCCTAGAGACCCAGTACTTC
D: .
V: TRBV14
size: few
J: TRBJ2-5

CDR3: CASQEQGYGYTF
DNA: TGCGCCAGCCAGGAACAGGGCTATGGCTACACCTTC
D: .
V: TRBV10-2
size: .
J: TRBJ1-2

CDR3: CASSLIGSYNEQFF
DNA: TGTGCCAGCAGTTTAATAGGGTCCTACAATGAGCAGTTCTTC
D: .
V: TRBV12-3/TRBV12-4
size: .
J: TRBJ2-1

CDR3: CASSQGTGMRFF
DNA: TGTGCCAGCAGCCAGGGGACAGGCATGCGGTTCTTC
D: TRBD1
V: TRBV3-1
size: few
J: TRBJ2-1

CDR3: CASSLANYGYTF
DNA: TGTGCCAGCAGCTTGGCCAACTATGGCTACACCTTC
D: .
V: TRBV5-4
size: .
J: TRBJ1-2

CDR3: CASSPPHADTQYF
DNA: TGTGCCAGCAGTCCCCCGCATGCAGATACGCAGTATTTT
D: .
V: TRBV28
size: few
J: TRBJ2-3

CDR3: CASSPPTSVLSYEQYF
DNA: TGTGCCAGCTCACCACCGACCTCTGTTCTCTCCTACGAGCAGTACTTC
D: .
V: TRBV18
size: .
J: TRBJ2-7

CDR3: CASSQEGQVGGYTF
DNA: TGCGCCAGCAGCCAAGAAGGGCAGGTCGGCGGCTACACCTTC
D: .
V: TRBV4-1
size: .
J: TRBJ1-2

CDR3: CASSFDRTQHF
DNA: TGTGCCAGCAGTTTCGACAGGACCCAGCATTTT
D: .
V: TRBV6-2/TRBV6-3
size: .
J: TRBJ1-5

CDR3: CSARDSNRGNQPQHF
DNA: TGCAGTGCTAGAGATAGTAACAGGGGCAATCAGCCCCAGCATTTT
D: .
V: TRBV20-1
size: many
J: TRBJ1-5

CDR3: CASSYVGFNTGELFF
DNA: TGTGCCAGCAGTTACGTTGGTTTCAACACCGGGGAGCTGTTTTTT
D: .
V: TRBV6-2/TRBV6-3
size: many
J: TRBJ2-2

CDR3: CASSPPGAHEQYF
DNA: TGTGCCAGCAGCCCGCCGGGGGCCCACGAGCAGTACTTC
D: .
V: TRBV12-3/TRBV12-4
size: .
J: TRBJ2-7

CDR3: CASSYRLGSKSNQPQHF
DNA: TGTGCCAGCAGTTACCGGCTAGGGTCTAAAAGCAATCAGCCCCAGCATTTT
D: .
V: TRBV6-6
size: .
J: TRBJ1-5

CDR3: CASSATIQPSGKNIQYF
DNA: TGTGCCAGCAGCGCGACCATCCAACCCTCTGGCAAAAACATTCAGTACTTC
D: .
V: TRBV11-2
size: .
J: TRBJ2-4

CDR3: CASSVLSAGEQYF
DNA: TGTGCCAGCAGCGTCCTTAGCGCTGGCGAGCAGTACTTC
D: .
V: TRBV9
size: .
J: TRBJ2-7

CDR3: CASSEATMNTEAFF
DNA: TGTGCCAGCAGTGAAGCCACCATGAACACTGAAGCTTTCTTT
D: .
V: TRBV2
size: many
J: TRBJ1-1

CDR3: CSARGGEGNSPLHF
DNA: TGCAGTGCTAGAGGGGGCGAGGGTAATTCACCCCTCCACTTT
D: .
V: TRBV20-1
size: many
J: TRBJ1-6

CDR3: CASSYPLRDSSSYEQYF
DNA: TGTGCCAGCAGTTACCCCCTAAGGGACAGTAGCTCCTACGAGCAGTACTTC
D: TRBD1
V: TRBV6-5
size: many
J: TRBJ2-7

CDR3: CASSPQTSGSSYNEQFF
DNA: TGTGCCAGCAGTCCTCAGACTAGCGGCAGCTCCTACAATGAGCAGTTCTTC
D: TRBD2
V: TRBV12-3/TRBV12-4
size: few
J: TRBJ2-1

CDR3: CASSPTSGSYNEQFF
DNA: TGTGCCAGCAGCCCCACTAGCGGGAGTTACAATGAGCAGTTCTTC
D: TRBD2
V: TRBV7-8
size: many
J: TRBJ2-1

CDR3: CASSLWAGASYEQYF
DNA: TGTGCCAGCAGTTTATGGGCGGGCGCCTCCTACGAGCAGTACTTC
D: .
V: TRBV27
size: few
J: TRBJ2-7

CDR3: CASSYGPYRTGELFF
DNA: TGTGCCAGCAGTTACGGACCGTATCGCACCGGGGAGCTGTTTTTT
D: .
V: TRBV6-5
size: few
J: TRBJ2-2

CDR3: CASSLAGTANEQFF
DNA: TGTGCCAGCAGCTTAGCGGGGACGGCCAATGAGCAGTTCTTC
D: .
V: TRBV7-6
size: few
J: TRBJ2-1

CDR3: CSVETGPKTQYF
DNA: TGCAGCGTTGAAACGGGGCCAAAGACCCAGTACTTC
D: .
V: TRBV29-1
size: many
J: TRBJ2-5

CDR3: CASSPSWASGRNEQFF
DNA: TGTGCCAGCAGCCCTTCGTGGGCTAGCGGGAGAAATGAGCAGTTCTTC
D: TRBD2
V: TRBV12-3/TRBV12-4
size: many
J: TRBJ2-1

CDR3: CASSPTRQGGNALPHQPQHF
DNA: TGTGCCAGCTCACCAACCCGGCAGGGAGGAAATGCCCTACCCCATCAGCCCCAGCATTTT
D: .
V: TRBV18
size: many
J: TRBJ1-5

CDR3: CASSRQTNTGELFF
DNA: TGTGCCAGCAGTCGCCAGACGAACACCGGGGAGCTGTTTTTT
D: .
V: TRBV27
size: few
J: TRBJ2-2

CDR3: CSASEGPTDTQYF
DNA: TGCAGTGCTAGCGAAGGGCCTACAGATACGCAGTATTTT
D: .
V: TRBV20-1
size: few
J: TRBJ2-3

CDR3: CASSTLPQNTEAFF
DNA: TGTGCCAGTAGTACCCTACCCCAGAACACTGAAGCTTTCTTT
D: .
V: TRBV19
size: few
J: TRBJ1-1

CDR3: CASSLGQPGYSPLHF
DNA: TGTGCCAGCAGCTTAGGGCAGCCGGGGTACTCACCCCTCCACTTT
D: .
V: TRBV7-3
size: many
J: TRBJ1-6

CDR3: CASSFATSSYEQYF
DNA: TGTGCCAGCAGTTTTGCTACTAGCTCCTACGAGCAGTACTTC
D: .
V: TRBV27
size: .
J: TRBJ2-7

CDR3: CASSLGRTVSHEQFF
DNA: TGTGCCAGCAGTTTGGGAAGGACAGTATCGCATGAGCAGTTCTTC
D: .
V: TRBV12-3/TRBV12-4
size: .
J: TRBJ2-1

CDR3: CASCKRDSADTQYF
DNA: TGTGCCAGCTGCAAGCGGGACAGCGCAGATACGCAGTATTTT
D: .
V: TRBV18
size: .
J: TRBJ2-3

CDR3: CASSHRTEGRGNEQFF
DNA: TGTGCCAGCAGCCACCGCACAGAAGGAAGGGGCAATGAGCAGTTCTTC
D: .
V: TRBV3-1
size: medium-sized
J: TRBJ2-1

CDR3: CASSPPRTGGYEQYF
DNA: TGCGCCAGCAGCCCCCCTCGGACAGGGGGGTACGAGCAGTACTTC
D: TRBD1
V: TRBV5-1
size: few
J: TRBJ2-7

CDR3: CAINPGQGSHEQYF
DNA: TGTGCCATCAACCCGGGACAGGGTTCGCACGAGCAGTACTTC
D: TRBD1
V: TRBV10-3
size: .
J: TRBJ2-7

CDR3: CASSSYRGYTF
DNA: TGTGCCAGCAGTTCGTACAGGGGCTACACCTTC
D: .
V: TRBV12-3/TRBV12-4
size: many
J: TRBJ1-2

CDR3: CASRGTITEAFF
DNA: TGTGCCAGCAGGGGGACAATCACTGAAGCTTTCTTT
D: .
V: TRBV6-1
size: .
J: TRBJ1-1

CDR3: CASSKAGVSSYNEQFF
DNA: TGTGCCAGCAGCAAAGCCGGAGTTAGCTCCTACAATGAGCAGTTCTTC
D: .
V: TRBV21-1
size: .
J: TRBJ2-1

CDR3: CSVTTGNTGELFF
DNA: TGCAGCGTTACGACAGGGAACACCGGGGAGCTGTTTTTT
D: .
V: TRBV29-1
size: few
J: TRBJ2-2

CDR3: CSVYPRATNTEAFF
DNA: TGCAGCGTTTACCCCCGGGCCACCAACACTGAAGCTTTCTTT
D: .
V: TRBV29-1
size: few
J: TRBJ1-1

CDR3: CASSPIAGGELFF
DNA: TGTGCCAGCAGCCCCATCGCGGGGGGGGAGCTGTTTTTT
D: .
V: TRBV3-1
size: few
J: TRBJ2-2

CDR3: CASSLWDSQETQYF
DNA: TGTGCCAGCAGCCTATGGGACAGCCAAGAGACCCAGTACTTC
D: TRBD1
V: TRBV7-2
size: .
J: TRBJ2-5

CDR3: CASSQDGVSETQYF
DNA: TGTGCCAGCAGCCAAGACGGGGTCAGCGAGACCCAGTACTTC
D: .
V: TRBV4-2
size: many
J: TRBJ2-5